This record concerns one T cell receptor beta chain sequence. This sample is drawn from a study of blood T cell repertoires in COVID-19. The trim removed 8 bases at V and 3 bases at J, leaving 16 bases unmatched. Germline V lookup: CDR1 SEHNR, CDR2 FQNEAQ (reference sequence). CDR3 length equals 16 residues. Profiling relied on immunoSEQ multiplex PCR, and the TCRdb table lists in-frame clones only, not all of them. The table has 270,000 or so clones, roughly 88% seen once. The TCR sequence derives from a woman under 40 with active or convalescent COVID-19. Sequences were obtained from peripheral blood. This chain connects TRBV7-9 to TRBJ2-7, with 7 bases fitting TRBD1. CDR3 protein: CASAFHPNTGVYEQYF. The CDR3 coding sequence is TGTGCCAGCGCCTTCCATCCTAACACAGGGGTCTACGAGCAGTACTTC.